This T cell receptor beta chain was identified during a study of control samples from healthy donors and cancer patients. Losses at the gene ends were 0 bases for V and 6 bases for J; bases not matched to a gene: 2. The CDR3 runs to 14 residues. CDR1 and CDR2 from the germline V gene are MNHEY and SVGAGI. Assay used: immunoSEQ multiplex PCR; TCRdb lists only in-frame clones, some missing. The sample lists 350,000 to 450,000 clones; 75% to 95% were seen once. The receptor was derived from a man in his forties with head and neck cancer. V and J are TRBV6-5 and TRBJ2-1; 7 nucleotides agree with TRBD1. Sequenced sample: PBMCs. The CDR3 region is CASSYSGQINEQFF. CDR3 DNA: TGTGCCAGCAGTTACTCGGGACAGATCAATGAGCAGTTCTTC.